This TCR beta chain was identified during a study of OX40 agonist ivuxolimab in advanced cancers. Study-level findings and limits: Clonal expansion was seen in CD4+ and CD8+ blood T cells by week 6 at 0.1 to 3.0 mg/kg.

TCRdb's copy holds only in-frame clones and misses some; the assay was immunoSEQ multiplex PCR. Of tens of thousands of clones listed, around 84% were seen once; the top ten hold approximately 1.7%. In the case of this clone: Its antigen is unknown.

This CDR3 contains 15 residues. CDR1 is MGHRA and CDR2 is YSYEKL in the germline V gene. J gave up 2 bases and V 6 bases, and 8 bases lay outside the gene matches. The origin of this receptor is an adult with an advanced solid tumor such as melanoma, head and neck, liver or kidney cancer. The sequences come from CD4+ or CD8+ T cells sorted from blood, collected in a trial of the OX40 agonist ivuxolimab. The V gene is TRBV4-1, the J gene TRBJ2-7; TRBD2 agrees at 9 bases. CDR3 sequence: CASRGGASGTYEQYF. In nucleotides, the CDR3 is TGCGCCAGCAGAGGTGGGGCTAGCGGGACCTACGAGCAGTACTTC.